This T cell receptor (beta chain) came from a study of T-cell reconstitution after alpha-beta-depleted transplantation in children. Study-level results: Roughly two months post-transplant, alpha-beta T cells reportedly originated from several hundred graft clones that had expanded. T-cell numbers and diversity one year post-transplant derived largely from freshly generated T cells.

For TCRbeta, the library was prepared with unique molecular identifiers. Each CDR3 protein is one row after TCRdb ran MiXCR on the PCR reads. The sample includes about 500,000 distinct CDR3 sequences, around 10% of them seen just once. The trim removed 1 base at V and 1 base at J, leaving 4 bases unmatched. The CDR3 totals 16 residues. For this clonotype: Its antigen is unknown.

The receptor was derived from a female patient younger than 10 who had a stem cell transplant for aplastic anemia, so the T cells may come from the graft donor. The chain couples TRBV12-3 or TRBV12-4 to TRBJ2-4; 7 bases are shared with TRBD1. The sample in question was PBMCs, mostly from graft donor cells, obtained 180 days after TCRalphabeta/CD19-depleted stem cell transplant. The DNA of the CDR3 is TGTGCCAGCAGTTTAGGGCAGGGGGTGGCCAAAAACATTCAGTACTTC. This sequence encodes CASSLGQGVAKNIQYF.